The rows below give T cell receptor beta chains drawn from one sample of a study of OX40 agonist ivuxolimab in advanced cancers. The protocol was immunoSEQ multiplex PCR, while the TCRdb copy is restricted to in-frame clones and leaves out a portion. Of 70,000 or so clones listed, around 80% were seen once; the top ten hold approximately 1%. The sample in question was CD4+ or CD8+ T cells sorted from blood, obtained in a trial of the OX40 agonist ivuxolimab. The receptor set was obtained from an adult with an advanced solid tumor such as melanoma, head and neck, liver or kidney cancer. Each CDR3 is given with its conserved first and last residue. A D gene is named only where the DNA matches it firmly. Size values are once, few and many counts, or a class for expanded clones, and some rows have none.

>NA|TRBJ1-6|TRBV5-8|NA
TGTGCCAGCAGCTTCGGGAGGGGAGGGGGATCACCCCTCCACTTT
CASSFGRGGGSPLHF
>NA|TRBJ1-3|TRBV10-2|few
TGCGCCAGCAGCCGAGGGACGGATGGAAACACCATATATTTT
CASSRGTDGNTIYF
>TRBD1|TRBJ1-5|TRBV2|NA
TGTGCCAGCCAGGGGGAGGGTAGCGATCAGCCCCAGCATTTT
CASQGEGSDQPQHF
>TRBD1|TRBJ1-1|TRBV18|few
TGTGCCAGCTCCCAAATCCCCCAGGGGGGGAAGAACACTGAAGCTTTCTTT
CASSQIPQGGKNTEAFF
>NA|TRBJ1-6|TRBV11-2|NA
TGTGCCAGCAGCCTCCAGGTCTGGAATTCACCCCTCCACTTT
CASSLQVWNSPLHF
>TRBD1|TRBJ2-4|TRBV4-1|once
TGCGCCAGCAGCCAAGCAACAGGGGGCGCTGCCAAAAACATTCAGTACTTC
CASSQATGGAAKNIQYF
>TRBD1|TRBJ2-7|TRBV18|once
TGTGCCAGCTCATTGCGTGGGACAGGGGATCACGAGCAGTACTTC
CASSLRGTGDHEQYF
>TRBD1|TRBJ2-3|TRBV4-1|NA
TGCGCCAGCAGCCAAATAGAGGCTATGACAGGGGGTGTCACAGATACGCAGTATTTT
CASSQIEAMTGGVTDTQYF
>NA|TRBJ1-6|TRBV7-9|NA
TGTGCCAGCAGCCCAGAAGGACGCACTAATTCACCCCTCCACTTT
CASSPEGRTNSPLHF
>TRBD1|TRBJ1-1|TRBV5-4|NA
TGTGCCAGCAGCCACCCGGGACAGGGGACTGAAGCTTTCTTT
CASSHPGQGTEAFF
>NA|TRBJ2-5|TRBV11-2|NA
TGTGCCAGCAGCTTGAGCTGGACAAGCCAAGAGACCCAGTACTTC
CASSLSWTSQETQYF
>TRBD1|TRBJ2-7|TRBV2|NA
TGTGCCAGCAGTCAAGGTTACCGGGACAGGGTCTACGAGCAGTACTTC
CASSQGYRDRVYEQYF
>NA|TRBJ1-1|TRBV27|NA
TGTGCCAGCACTCCGAGGATGAACACTGAAGCTTTCTTT
CASTPRMNTEAFF
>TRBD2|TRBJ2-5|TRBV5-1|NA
TGCGCCAGCAGCCCTGTAGCGGGTGGAGAGACCCAGTACTTC
CASSPVAGGETQYF
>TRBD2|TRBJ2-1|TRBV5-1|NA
TGCGCCAGCAGCTTATCCGGTAGCGGGTACAATGAGCAGTTCTTC
CASSLSGSGYNEQFF
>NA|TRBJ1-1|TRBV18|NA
TGTGCCAGCTCACCTCCTGGAATGAGTGACACTGAAGCTTTCTTT
CASSPPGMSDTEAFF
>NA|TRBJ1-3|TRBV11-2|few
TGTGCCAGCAGGACCTCCGGAAGCTCTGGAAACACCATATATTTT
CASRTSGSSGNTIYF
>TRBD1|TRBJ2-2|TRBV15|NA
TGTGCCACCAGCAGAGACCCAGGGGGCAGAACCGGGGAGCTGTTTTTT
CATSRDPGGRTGELFF
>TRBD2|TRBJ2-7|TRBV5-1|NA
TGCGCCAGCAGCTTGGTCCGGGGGGCCTACGAGCAGTACTTC
CASSLVRGAYEQYF
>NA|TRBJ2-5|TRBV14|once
TGTGCCAGCAGCCGAAACAGGGCTCAAGAGACCCAGTACTTC
CASSRNRAQETQYF
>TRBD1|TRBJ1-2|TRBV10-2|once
TGCGCCAGCAGCGGATGGGACAGAGCTAACTATGGCTACACCTTC
CASSGWDRANYGYTF
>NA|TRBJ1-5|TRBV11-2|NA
TGTGCCAGCAGTTCACAGGGAGGCAATCAGCCCCAGCATTTT
CASSSQGGNQPQHF
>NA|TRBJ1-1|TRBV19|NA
TGTGCCAGTAGTATAGGTGGGAGCACTGAAGCTTTCTTT
CASSIGGSTEAFF
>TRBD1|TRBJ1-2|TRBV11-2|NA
TGTGCCAGCAGCCTGGGGACAGGAGCCTCCTACACCTTC
CASSLGTGASYTF
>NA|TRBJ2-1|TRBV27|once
TGTGCCAGCAGTCTCAGACAGCACAATGAGCAGTTCTTC
CASSLRQHNEQFF
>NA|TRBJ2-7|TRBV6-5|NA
TGTGCCAGCAACTCCGACAGGCCTTACTACGAGCAGTACTTC
CASNSDRPYYEQYF
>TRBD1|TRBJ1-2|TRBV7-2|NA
TGTGCCAGCAGCCTTACAGGGGGCAATGGTTATGGCTACACCTTC
CASSLTGGNGYGYTF
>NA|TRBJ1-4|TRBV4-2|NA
TGTGCCAGCAGCCAAGAAAATTGGGTAGAAAAACTGTTTTTT
CASSQENWVEKLFF
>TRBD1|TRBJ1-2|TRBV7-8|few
TGTGCCAGCAGCTTCAGGGGGGATGGCTACACCTTC
CASSFRGDGYTF
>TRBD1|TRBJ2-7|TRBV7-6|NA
TGTGCCAGCAGCGCCCGACGACAGGGGGCCGGCGAGCAGTACTTC
CASSARRQGAGEQYF
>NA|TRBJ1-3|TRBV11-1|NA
TGTGCCAGCAGACAGGAGAGTGGAAACACCATATATTTT
CASRQESGNTIYF
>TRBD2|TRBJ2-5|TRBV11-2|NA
TGTGCCAGCAGCCCCCGGGGGGAGAGCCAAGAGACCCAGTACTTC
CASSPRGESQETQYF
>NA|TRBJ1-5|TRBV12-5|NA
TGTGCTAGTGGCCCTGGAGGGGGGGACCATCAGCCCCAGCATTTT
CASGPGGGDHQPQHF
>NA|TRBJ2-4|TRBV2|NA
TGTGCCAGCATACAGGGAGGATCCAAAAACATTCAGTACTTC
CASIQGGSKNIQYF
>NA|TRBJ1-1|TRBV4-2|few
TGTGCCAGCAGCCAAGATCTGAGGGCCTCGAACACTGAAGCTTTCTTT
CASSQDLRASNTEAFF
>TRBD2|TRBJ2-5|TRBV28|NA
TGTGCCAGCAGTTTATTAGCGGGGGGTCAAGAGACCCAGTACTTC
CASSLLAGGQETQYF
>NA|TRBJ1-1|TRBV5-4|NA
TGTGCCAGCAGCGCACCGACAGGCTCTGAGGCTTTCTTT
CASSAPTGSEAFF
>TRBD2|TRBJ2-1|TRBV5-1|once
TGCGCCAGCAGCTTGGGCAGCGGGGGGGCCGGTCGGCAGTTCTTC
CASSLGSGGAGRQFF
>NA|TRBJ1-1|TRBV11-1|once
TGTGCCAGCAGCCTTGGGGATCGCAGCAACACTGAAGCTTTCTTT
CASSLGDRSNTEAFF
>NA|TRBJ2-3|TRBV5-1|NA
TGCGCCAGCAGCTTGGGGGGGGCCACAGATACGCAGTATTTT
CASSLGGATDTQYF
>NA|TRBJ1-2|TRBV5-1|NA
TGCGCCAGCAGTCCCGGAAGGGCAGGATCGACCCGGCATGGCTACACCTTC
CASSPGRAGSTRHGYTF
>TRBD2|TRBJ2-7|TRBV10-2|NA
TGCGCCAGCAGTGGCGGGGGGTTGGCCTACGAGCAGTACTTC
CASSGGGLAYEQYF
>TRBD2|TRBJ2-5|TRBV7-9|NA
TGTGCCAGCAGCTTAGGGACCGGGGGGGAGACCCAGTACTTC
CASSLGTGGETQYF
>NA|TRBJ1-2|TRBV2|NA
TGTGCCAGCAGTGAACCGGGAGCTAACTATGGCTACACCTTC
CASSEPGANYGYTF